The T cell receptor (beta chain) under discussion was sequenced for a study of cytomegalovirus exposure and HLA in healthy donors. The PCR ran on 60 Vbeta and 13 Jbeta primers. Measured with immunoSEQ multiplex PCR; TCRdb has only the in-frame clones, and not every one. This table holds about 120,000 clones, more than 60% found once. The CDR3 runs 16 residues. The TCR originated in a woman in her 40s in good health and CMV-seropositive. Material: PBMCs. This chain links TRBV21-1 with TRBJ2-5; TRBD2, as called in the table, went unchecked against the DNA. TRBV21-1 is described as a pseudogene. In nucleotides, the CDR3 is TGTGCCAGCAGCCCCCTAATTTCGATCCCTGAAGAGACCCAGTACTTC. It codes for CASSPLISIPEETQYF.